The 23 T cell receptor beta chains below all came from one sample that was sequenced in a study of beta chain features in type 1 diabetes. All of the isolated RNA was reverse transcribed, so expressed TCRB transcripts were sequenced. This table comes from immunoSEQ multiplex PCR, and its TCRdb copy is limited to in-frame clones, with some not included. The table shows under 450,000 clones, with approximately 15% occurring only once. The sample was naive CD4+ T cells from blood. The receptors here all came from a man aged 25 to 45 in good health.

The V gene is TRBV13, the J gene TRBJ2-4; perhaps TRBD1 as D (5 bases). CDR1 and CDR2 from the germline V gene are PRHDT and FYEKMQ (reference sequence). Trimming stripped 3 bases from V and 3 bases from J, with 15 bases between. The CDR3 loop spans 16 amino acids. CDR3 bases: TGTGCCAGCAGCTTTTCGACAGCAACCATCAAAAACATTCAGTACTTC. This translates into CASSFSTATIKNIQYF.

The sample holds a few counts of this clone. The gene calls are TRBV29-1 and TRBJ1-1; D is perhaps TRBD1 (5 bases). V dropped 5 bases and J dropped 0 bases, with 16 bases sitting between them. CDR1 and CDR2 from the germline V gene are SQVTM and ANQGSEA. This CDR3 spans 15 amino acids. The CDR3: CSVKRDGTMNTEAFF. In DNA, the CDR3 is TGCAGCGTTAAAAGAGACGGGACGATGAACACTGAAGCTTTCTTT.

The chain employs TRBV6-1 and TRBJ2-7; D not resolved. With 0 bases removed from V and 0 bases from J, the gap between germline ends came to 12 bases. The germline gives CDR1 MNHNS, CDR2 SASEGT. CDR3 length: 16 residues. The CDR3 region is CASSEAGSTSSYEQYV. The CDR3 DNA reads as TGTGCCAGCAGTGAAGCCGGCTCCACCAGCTCCTACGAGCAGTACGTC.

CDR3 loop: CASSKDGIYEQYF. Written as DNA, the CDR3 is TGTGCCAGCAGCAAAGACGGTATCTACGAGCAGTACTTC. This chain links TRBV5-6 with TRBJ2-7; no clear D. CDR3 length equals 13 residues. V was shortened by 4 bases and J by 3 bases, with 11 bases between the two germline ends. Germline CDR1 and CDR2: SGHDT and YYEEEE.

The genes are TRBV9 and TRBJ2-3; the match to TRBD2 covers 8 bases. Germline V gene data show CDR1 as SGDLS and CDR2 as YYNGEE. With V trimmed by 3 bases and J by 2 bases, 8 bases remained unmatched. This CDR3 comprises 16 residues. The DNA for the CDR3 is TGTGCCAGCAGCGCATTTAGCGGGGACTACACAGATACGCAGTATTTT. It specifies CASSAFSGDYTDTQYF.

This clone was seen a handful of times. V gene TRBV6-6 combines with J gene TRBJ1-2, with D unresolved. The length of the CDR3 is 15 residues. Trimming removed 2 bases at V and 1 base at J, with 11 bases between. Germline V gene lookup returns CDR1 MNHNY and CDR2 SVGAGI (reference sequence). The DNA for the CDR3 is TGTGCCAGCAGTTACGCCCCCAATGATAACTATGGCTACACCTTC. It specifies CASSYAPNDNYGYTF.

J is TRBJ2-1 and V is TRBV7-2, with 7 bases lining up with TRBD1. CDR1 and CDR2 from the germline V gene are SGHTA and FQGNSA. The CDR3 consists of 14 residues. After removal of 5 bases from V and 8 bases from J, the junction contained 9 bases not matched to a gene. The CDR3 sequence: CASSLLGQAYEQFF. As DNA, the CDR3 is TGTGCCAGCAGCCTACTTGGACAGGCTTATGAGCAGTTCTTC. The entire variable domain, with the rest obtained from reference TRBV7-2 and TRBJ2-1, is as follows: GAGVSQSPSNKVTEKGKDVELRCDPISGHTALYWYRQSLGQGLEFLIYFQGNSAPDKSGLPSDRFSAERTGGSVSTLTIQRTQQEDSAVYLCASSLLGQAYEQFFGPGTRLTVL.

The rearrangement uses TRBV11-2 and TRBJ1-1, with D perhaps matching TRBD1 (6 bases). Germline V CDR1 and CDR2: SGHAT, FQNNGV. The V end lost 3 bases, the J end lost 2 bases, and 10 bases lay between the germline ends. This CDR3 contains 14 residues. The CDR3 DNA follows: TGTGCCAGCAGCTTGAACAGGGCCAACACTGAAGCTTTCTTT. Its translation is CASSLNRANTEAFF.

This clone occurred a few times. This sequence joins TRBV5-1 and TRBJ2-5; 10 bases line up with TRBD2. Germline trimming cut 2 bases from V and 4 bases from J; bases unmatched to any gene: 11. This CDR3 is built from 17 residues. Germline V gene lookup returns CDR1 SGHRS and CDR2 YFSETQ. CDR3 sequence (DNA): TGCGCCAGCAGCTTTCTAGCGGGAGTGGGGTCTGGAGAGACCCAGTACTTC. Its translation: CASSFLAGVGSGETQYF.

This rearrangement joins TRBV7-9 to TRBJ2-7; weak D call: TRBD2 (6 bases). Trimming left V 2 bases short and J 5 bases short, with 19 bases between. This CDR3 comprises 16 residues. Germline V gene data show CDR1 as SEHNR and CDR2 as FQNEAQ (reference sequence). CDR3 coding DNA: TGTGCCAGCAGCTTACCGGGACTCACGAAGGTCAACGAGCAGTACTTC. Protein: CASSLPGLTKVNEQYF.

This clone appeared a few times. The CDR3 coding sequence is TGTGCCAGCAGCCAGGGGTATGGCTACACCTTC. Amino acids: CASSQGYGYTF. The V call is TRBV6-5, the J call TRBJ1-2; D is perhaps TRBD1 (6 bases). V was clipped by 6 bases and J by 5 bases, with 7 bases between them. This CDR3 has 11 amino acids. Germline values: CDR1 MNHEY, CDR2 SVGAGI.

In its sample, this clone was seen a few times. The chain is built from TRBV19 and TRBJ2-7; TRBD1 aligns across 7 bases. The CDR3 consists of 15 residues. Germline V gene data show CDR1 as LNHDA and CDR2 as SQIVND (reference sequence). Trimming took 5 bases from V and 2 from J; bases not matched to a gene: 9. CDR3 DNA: TGTGCCAGTAGTGCCCGACAGGGAAAGCCCTACGAGCAGTACTTC. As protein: CASSARQGKPYEQYF.

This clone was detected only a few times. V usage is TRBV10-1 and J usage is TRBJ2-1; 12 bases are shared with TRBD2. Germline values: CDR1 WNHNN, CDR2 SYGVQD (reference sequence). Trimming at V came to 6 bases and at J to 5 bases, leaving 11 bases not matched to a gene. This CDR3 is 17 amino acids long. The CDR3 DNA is TGCGCCAGCAGCAAAACTAGCGGGGGGACTGGAAACAATGAGCAGTTCTTC. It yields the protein CASSKTSGGTGNNEQFF.

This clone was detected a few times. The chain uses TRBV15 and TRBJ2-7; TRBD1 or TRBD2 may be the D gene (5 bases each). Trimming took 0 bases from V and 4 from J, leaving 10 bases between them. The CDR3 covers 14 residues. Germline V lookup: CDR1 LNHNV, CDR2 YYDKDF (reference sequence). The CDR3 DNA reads TGTGCCACCAGCAGAGATCCAGGGACGTACGAGCAGTACGTC. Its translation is CATSRDPGTYEQYV.

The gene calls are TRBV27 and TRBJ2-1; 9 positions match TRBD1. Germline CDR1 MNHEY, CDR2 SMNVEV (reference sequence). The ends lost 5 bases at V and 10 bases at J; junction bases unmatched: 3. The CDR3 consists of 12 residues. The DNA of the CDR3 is TGTGCCAGCAGTCACAGGGGGCTCGAGCAGTTCTTC. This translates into CASSHRGLEQFF.

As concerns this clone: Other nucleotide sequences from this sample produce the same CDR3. Here the CDR3 reads CASSLRGSTDTQYF. CDR3 bases: TGTGCCAGCAGCCTCCGTGGGAGCACAGATACGCAGTATTTT. This chain connects TRBV7-2 to TRBJ2-3; D uncertain. Trimming took 5 bases from V and 0 from J, leaving 9 bases between them. The CDR3 spans 14 residues. CDR1 and CDR2 from the germline V gene are SGHTA and FQGNSA.

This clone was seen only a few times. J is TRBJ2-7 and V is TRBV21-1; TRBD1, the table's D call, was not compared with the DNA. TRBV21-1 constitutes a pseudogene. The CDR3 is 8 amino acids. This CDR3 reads CASTKQYV. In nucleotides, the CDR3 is TGTGCCAGCACCAAGCAGTACGTC.

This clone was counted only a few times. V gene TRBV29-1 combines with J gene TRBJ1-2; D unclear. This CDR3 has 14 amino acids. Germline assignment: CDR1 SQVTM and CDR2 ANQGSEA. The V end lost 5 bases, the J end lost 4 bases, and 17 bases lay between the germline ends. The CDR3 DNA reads TGCAGCGTTAGTTTCCAGAGACGCCTCTATGGCTACACCTTC. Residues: CSVSFQRRLYGYTF.

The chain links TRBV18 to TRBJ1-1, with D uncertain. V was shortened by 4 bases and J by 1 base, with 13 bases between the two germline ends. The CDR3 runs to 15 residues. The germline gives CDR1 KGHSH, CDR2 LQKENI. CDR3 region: CASSRPGGRNTEAFF. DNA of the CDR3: TGTGCCAGCTCACGCCCTGGTGGGAGGAACACTGAAGCTTTCTTT.

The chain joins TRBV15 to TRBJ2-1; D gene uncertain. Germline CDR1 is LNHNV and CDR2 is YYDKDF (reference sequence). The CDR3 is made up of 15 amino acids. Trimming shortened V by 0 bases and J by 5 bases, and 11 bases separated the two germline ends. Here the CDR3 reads CATSREGWIDNEQFF. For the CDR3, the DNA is TGTGCCACCAGCAGAGAGGGCTGGATCGACAATGAGCAGTTCTTC.

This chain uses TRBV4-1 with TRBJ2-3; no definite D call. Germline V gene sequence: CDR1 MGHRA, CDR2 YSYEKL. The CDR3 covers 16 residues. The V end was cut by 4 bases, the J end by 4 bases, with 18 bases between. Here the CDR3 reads CASSPLMTQASDTQYF. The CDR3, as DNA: TGCGCCAGCAGCCCATTAATGACTCAAGCGTCAGATACGCAGTATTTT.

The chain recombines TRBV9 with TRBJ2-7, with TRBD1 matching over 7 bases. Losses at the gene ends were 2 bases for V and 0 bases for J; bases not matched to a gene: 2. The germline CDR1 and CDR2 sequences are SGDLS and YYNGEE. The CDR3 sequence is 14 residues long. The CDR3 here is CASSVDRDSYEQYF. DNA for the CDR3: TGTGCCAGCAGCGTCGACAGGGACTCCTACGAGCAGTACTTC. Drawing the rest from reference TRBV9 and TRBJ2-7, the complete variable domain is DSGVTQTPKHLITATGQRVTLRCSPRSGDLSVYWYQQSLDQGLQFLIQYYNGEERAKGNILERFSAQQFPDLHSELNLSSLELGDSALYFCASSVDRDSYEQYFGPGTRLTVT.

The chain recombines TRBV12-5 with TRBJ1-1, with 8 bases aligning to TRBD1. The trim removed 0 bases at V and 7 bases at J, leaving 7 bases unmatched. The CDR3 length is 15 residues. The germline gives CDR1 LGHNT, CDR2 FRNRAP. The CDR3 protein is CASGLVQFDRGEAFF. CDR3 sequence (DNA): TGTGCTAGTGGTTTGGTACAATTCGACAGGGGTGAAGCTTTCTTT. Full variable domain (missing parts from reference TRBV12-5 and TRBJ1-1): DARVTQTPRHKVTEMGQEVTMRCQPILGHNTVFWYRQTMMQGLELLAYFRNRAPLDDSGMPKDRFSAEMPDATLATLKIQPSEPRDSAVYFCASGLVQFDRGEAFFGQGTRLTVV.